This T cell receptor beta chain came from a study of vaccination and CD4 T cells after COVID-19. Whole-study context: Recovered patients in the cohort numbered six men and four women, two of them Hispanic. As their vaccination, participants received two doses of either BNT162b2 or mRNA-1273 vaccine.

Positive PCR tests dated from March to December 2020, predating US Alpha, Beta and Delta variants. TCRdb reprocessed the PCR reads with MiXCR, giving one entry per CDR3 protein. Of 25,000 or so distinct CDR3 sequences detected, over 40% appear once; the ten largest clones hold 1% to 1.2%. Only a few counts were recorded for this clonotype. The antigen remains unidentified. The CDR3 has 11 amino acids. V was clipped by 7 bases and J by 6 bases, with 7 bases between them. Germline V lookup: CDR1 KGHDR, CDR2 SFDVKD. Broader study findings: Convalescent patients gained a median approximately 90% of their reactive clones only post-vaccination.

The V and J genes are TRBV24-1 and TRBJ2-3; D not resolved. The TCR comes from a human donor who had recovered from COVID-19. This specimen consisted of CD4+ T cells from blood, obtained before SARS-CoV-2 vaccination. CDR3 residues: CATSQADTQYF. DNA of the CDR3: TGTGCCACCAGCCAGGCGGATACGCAGTATTTT.